The TCR beta chain described here comes from a study of T cells in Graves' hyperthyroidism and ophthalmopathy. This clonotype has more than one count but fewer than ten. What was amplified from RNA transcripts were TCR beta CDR3 regions. The HTBI primer set served for first-round RT-PCR of the TCR CDR3. TCRdb recomputed calls from the multiplex PCR reads with MiXCR, one row per CDR3 protein. This sample has around 190,000 distinct CDR3 sequences, with more than 15% found just once. The germline CDR1 and CDR2 sequences are DFQATT and SNEGSKA (reference sequence). CDR3 length equals 13 residues. With V trimmed by 4 bases and J by 7 bases, 7 bases remained unmatched.

The TCR was taken from a woman aged 50 to 60 with Graves' hyperthyroidism. The V call is TRBV20-1, the J call TRBJ2-7; TRBD1 matches at 10 bases. The sample comprised blood. The CDR3 nucleotides are TGCAGTGCTACGACAGGGGGCGCAGGGGAGCAGTACTTC. This translates into CSATTGGAGEQYF.